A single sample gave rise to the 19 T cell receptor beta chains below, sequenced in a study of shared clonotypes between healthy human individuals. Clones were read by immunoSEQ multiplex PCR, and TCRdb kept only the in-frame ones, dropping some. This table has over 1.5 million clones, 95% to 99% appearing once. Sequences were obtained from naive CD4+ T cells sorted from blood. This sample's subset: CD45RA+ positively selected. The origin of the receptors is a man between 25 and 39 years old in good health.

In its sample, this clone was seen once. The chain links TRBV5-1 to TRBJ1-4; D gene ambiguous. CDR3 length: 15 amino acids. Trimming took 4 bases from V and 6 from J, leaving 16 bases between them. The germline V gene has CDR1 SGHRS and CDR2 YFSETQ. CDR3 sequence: CASSVHLGGDEKLFF. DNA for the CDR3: TGCGCCAGCAGCGTCCACCTGGGCGGAGATGAAAAACTGTTTTTT. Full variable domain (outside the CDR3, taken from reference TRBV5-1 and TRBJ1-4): KAGVTQTPRYLIKTRGQQVTLSCSPISGHRSVSWYQQTPGQGLQFLFEYFSETQRNKGNFPGRFSGRQFSNSRSEMNVSTLELGDSALYLCASSVHLGGDEKLFFGSGTQLSVL.

The CDR3 loop reads CASSLVPGGAYNEQFF. The CDR3 nucleotides read TGTGCCAGCAGCTTAGTACCAGGGGGCGCTTACAATGAGCAGTTCTTC. V gene TRBV11-2 combines with J gene TRBJ2-1; 8 bases align to TRBD1. V lost 1 base to trimming and J lost 4 bases; unmatched junction nucleotides: 6. CDR3 length equals 16 residues. Germline CDR1 SGHAT, CDR2 FQNNGV.

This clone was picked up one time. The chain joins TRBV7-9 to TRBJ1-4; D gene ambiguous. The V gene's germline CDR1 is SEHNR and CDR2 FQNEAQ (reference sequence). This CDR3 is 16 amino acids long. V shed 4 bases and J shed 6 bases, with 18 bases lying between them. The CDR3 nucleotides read TGTGCCAGCAGCTCACCCCGGGTAAGGATTCATGAAAAACTGTTTTTT. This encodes CASSSPRVRIHEKLFF.

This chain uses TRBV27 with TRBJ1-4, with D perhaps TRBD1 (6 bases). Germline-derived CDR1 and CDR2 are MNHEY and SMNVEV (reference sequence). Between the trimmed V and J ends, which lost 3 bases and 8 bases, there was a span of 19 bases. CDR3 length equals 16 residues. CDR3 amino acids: CASSFTGRVLGEKLFF. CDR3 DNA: TGTGCCAGCAGTTTTACAGGGAGAGTTTTAGGGGAAAAACTGTTTTTT.

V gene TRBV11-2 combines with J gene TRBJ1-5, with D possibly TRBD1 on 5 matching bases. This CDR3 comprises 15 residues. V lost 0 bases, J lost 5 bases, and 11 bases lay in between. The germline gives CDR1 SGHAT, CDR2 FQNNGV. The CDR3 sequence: CASSLERGLHQPQHF. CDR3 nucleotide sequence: TGTGCCAGCAGCTTAGAACGGGGCCTACATCAGCCCCAGCATTTT.

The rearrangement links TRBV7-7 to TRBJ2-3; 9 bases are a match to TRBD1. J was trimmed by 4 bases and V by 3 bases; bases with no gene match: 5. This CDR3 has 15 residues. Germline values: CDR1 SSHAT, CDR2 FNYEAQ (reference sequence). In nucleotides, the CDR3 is TGTGCCAGCAGCTTGGGGACAGGGCATTCAGATACGCAGTATTTT. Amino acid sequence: CASSLGTGHSDTQYF.

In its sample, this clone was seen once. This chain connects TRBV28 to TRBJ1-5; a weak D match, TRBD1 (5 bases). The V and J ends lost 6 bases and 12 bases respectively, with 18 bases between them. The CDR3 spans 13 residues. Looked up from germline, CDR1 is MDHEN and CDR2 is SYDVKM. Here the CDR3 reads CASRTPGRAVQHF. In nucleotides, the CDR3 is TGTGCCAGCAGGACCCCAGGGAGGGCTGTCCAGCATTTT.

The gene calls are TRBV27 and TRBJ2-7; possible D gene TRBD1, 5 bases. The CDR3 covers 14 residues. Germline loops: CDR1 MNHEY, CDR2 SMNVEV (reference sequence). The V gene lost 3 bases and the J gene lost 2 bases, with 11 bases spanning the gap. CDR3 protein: CASSLNWGTYEQYF. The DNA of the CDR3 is TGTGCCAGCAGTTTGAATTGGGGCACCTACGAGCAGTACTTC.

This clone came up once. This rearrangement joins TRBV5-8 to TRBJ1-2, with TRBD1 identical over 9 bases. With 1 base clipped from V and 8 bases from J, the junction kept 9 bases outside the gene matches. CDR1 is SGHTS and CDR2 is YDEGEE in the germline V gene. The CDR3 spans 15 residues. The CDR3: CASSLIRDRVGGYTF. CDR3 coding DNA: TGTGCCAGCAGCTTGATACGGGACAGGGTTGGCGGCTACACCTTC.

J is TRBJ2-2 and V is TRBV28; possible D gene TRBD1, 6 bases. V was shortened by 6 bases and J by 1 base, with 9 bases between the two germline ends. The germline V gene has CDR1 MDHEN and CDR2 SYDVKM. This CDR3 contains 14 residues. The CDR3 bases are TGTGCCAGCAGGTTACAGGGGAACACCGGGGAGCTGTTTTTT. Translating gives CASRLQGNTGELFF.

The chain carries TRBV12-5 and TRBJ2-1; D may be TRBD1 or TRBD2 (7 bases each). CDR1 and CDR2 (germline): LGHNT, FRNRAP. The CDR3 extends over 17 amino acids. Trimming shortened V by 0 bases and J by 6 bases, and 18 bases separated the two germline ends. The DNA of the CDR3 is TGTGCTAGTGGTTTGGTCCCAGGGGGGGGACAGACCAATGAGCAGTTCTTC. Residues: CASGLVPGGGQTNEQFF.

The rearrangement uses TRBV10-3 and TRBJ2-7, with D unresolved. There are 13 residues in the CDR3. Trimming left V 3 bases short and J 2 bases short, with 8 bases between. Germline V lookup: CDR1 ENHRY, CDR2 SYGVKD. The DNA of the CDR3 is TGTGCCATCAGTGATCCGCCCCCCTACGAGCAGTACTTC. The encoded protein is CAISDPPPYEQYF.

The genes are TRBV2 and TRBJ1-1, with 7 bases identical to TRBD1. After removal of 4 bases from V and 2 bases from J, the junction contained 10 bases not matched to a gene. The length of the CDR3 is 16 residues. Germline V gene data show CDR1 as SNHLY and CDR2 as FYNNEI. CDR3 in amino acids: CASSALAGGRNTEAFF. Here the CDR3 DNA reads TGTGCCAGCAGTGCCTTGGCAGGGGGACGAAACACTGAAGCTTTCTTT.

The CDR3 reads CASRTDDPFTDTQYF. As DNA, the CDR3 is TGTGCCAGCCGGACAGACGACCCTTTCACAGATACGCAGTATTTT. The chain is built from TRBV2 and TRBJ2-3; the D gene is possibly TRBD1 (6 bases). The CDR3 runs 15 residues. CDR1 and CDR2 from the germline V gene are SNHLY and FYNNEI. V was shortened by 8 bases and J by 2 bases, with 17 bases between the two germline ends. The full variable domain, its missing parts supplied by reference TRBV2 and TRBJ2-3, is EPEVTQTPSHQVTQMGQEVILRCVPISNHLYFYWYRQILGQKVEFLVSFYNNEISEKSEIFDDQFSVERPDGSNFTLKIRSTKLEDSAMYFCASRTDDPFTDTQYFGPGTRLTVL.

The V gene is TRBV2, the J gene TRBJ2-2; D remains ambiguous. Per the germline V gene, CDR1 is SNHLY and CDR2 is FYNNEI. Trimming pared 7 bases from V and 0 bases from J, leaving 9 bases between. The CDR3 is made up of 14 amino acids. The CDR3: CASTQATNTGELFF. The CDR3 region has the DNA TGTGCCAGCACCCAAGCGACGAACACCGGGGAGCTGTTTTTT.

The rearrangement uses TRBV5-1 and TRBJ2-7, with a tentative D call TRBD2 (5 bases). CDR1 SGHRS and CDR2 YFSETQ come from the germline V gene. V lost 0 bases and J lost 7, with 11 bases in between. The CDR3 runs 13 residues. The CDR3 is CASSLEGLAEQYF. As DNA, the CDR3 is TGCGCCAGCAGCTTGGAGGGATTAGCGGAGCAGTACTTC.

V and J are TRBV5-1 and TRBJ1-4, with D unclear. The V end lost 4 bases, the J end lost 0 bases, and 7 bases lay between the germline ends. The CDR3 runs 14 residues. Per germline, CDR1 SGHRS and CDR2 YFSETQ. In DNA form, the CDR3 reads TGCGCCAGCAGCCCGGAGGCAACTAATGAAAAACTGTTTTTT. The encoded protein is CASSPEATNEKLFF.

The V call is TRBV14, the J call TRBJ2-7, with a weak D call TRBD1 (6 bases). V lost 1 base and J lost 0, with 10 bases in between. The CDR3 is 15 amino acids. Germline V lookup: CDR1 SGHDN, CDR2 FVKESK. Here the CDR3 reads CASSQAGADSYEQYF. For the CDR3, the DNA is TGTGCCAGCAGCCAAGCAGGGGCCGACTCCTACGAGCAGTACTTC.

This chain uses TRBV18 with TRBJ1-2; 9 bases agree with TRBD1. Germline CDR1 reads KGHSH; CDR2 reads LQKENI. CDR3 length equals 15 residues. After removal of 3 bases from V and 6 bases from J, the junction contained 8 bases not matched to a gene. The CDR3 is CASSPRSDRGDGYTF. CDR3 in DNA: TGTGCCAGCTCACCCAGATCGGACAGGGGTGATGGCTACACCTTC.